This TCR beta chain appears in the sequencing data of a study of cytomegalovirus exposure and HLA in healthy donors. CDR1 and CDR2 from the germline V gene are SEHNR and FQNEAQ (reference sequence). The CDR3 spans 14 residues. A multiplex PCR was run with 60 Vbeta primers and 13 Jbeta primers. Authors' analysis steps: Later, an analysis found about 83 million unique TCR beta chains, and 8.5 million to 14 million of these were shared. Clones were sequenced by immunoSEQ multiplex PCR, and TCRdb holds only the in-frame ones, with some missing. V, J and clone size are those of that table, while D and trimming were read from the DNA. Of around 110,000 clones listed, over 60% are singletons. To note about this clone: The antigen remains unidentified. One junction end does not reproduce the germline sequence, and a read error may be involved.

At sampling all donors were nominally healthy, likely with unrecorded immune exposures. Findings of the study overall: Testing in vitro showed a few CMV-associated chains specific for CMV antigens. When analyzed later, a missense DCLRE1C variant was found to be linked to TCR beta V- and J-gene trimming.

The receptor comes from a woman under 40 in good health and CMV-seronegative. Material: PBMCs. This rearrangement joins TRBV7-9 to TRBJ1-6; the D gene is possibly TRBD1 (5 bases). The CDR3 loop is CASSFDSAHSPLHF. CDR3 nucleotide sequence: TGTGCCAGCAGCTTCGACAGTGCCCATTCCCCCCTCCACTTT.